What follows are 9 T cell receptor beta chains derived from one specimen sequenced in a study of memory CD4+ T cells and cytomegalovirus serostatus. Clones were read by immunoSEQ multiplex PCR, and TCRdb kept only the in-frame ones, dropping some. The top ten hold roughly 1.9% of the sample, which has 35,000 to 55,000 clones, over 60% seen once. The sort gate was single viable CD3+CD4+CD8-CD45RO+ cells for memory CD4+ T cells. Input material: memory CD4+ T cells from blood. These receptors were obtained from an adult in good health and CMV-seronegative.

This clone was seen only once. The chain joins TRBV15 to TRBJ1-5, with D perhaps matching TRBD1 (5 bases). The length of the CDR3 is 17 residues. V was cut by 1 base and J by 1 base, with 14 bases left in between. Germline assignment: CDR1 LNHNV and CDR2 YYDKDF (reference sequence). CDR3 residues: CATSRATGLLSNQPQHF. CDR3 bases: TGTGCCACCAGCAGAGCCACGGGACTGTTAAGCAATCAGCCCCAGCATTTT.

V gene TRBV7-8 combines with J gene TRBJ1-2, with a weak D call TRBD1 (5 bases). The CDR3 spans 13 residues. CDR1 is SGHVS and CDR2 is FQNEAQ in the germline V gene. Trimming took off 5 bases at V and 5 bases at J, with 12 bases between the two ends. The CDR3, as DNA: TGTGCCAGCAGCGTGACCGGGACGTATGGCTACACCTTC. Amino acids: CASSVTGTYGYTF.

The chain recombines TRBV2 with TRBJ1-1; 7 bases align to TRBD1. Germline V CDR1 and CDR2: SNHLY, FYNNEI. V lost 7 bases, J lost 0 bases, and 8 bases stayed unmatched. CDR3 length: 15 amino acids. The CDR3 coding sequence is TGTGCCAGCACCTTCGGCGGGACAGTGAACACTGAAGCTTTCTTT. It specifies CASTFGGTVNTEAFF.

This clone has just a few counts. The genes are TRBV6-6 and TRBJ1-5; D not certain. The V end lost 4 bases, the J end lost 1 base, and 8 bases lay between the germline ends. The CDR3 loop spans 14 amino acids. Looked up from germline, CDR1 is MNHNY and CDR2 is SVGAGI (reference sequence). DNA for the CDR3: TGTGCCAGCAGTTTCACGGACAGCAATCAGCCCCAGCATTTT. It encodes CASSFTDSNQPQHF.

The chain is built from TRBV5-6 and TRBJ2-6; D is possibly TRBD1 (6 bases). V lost 4 bases, J lost 5 bases, and 13 bases lay in between. The germline V gene has CDR1 SGHDT and CDR2 YYEEEE. This CDR3 is 15 amino acids long. CDR3 residues: CASSRGTLWANVLTF. The CDR3 DNA reads as TGTGCCAGCAGCCGTGGGACATTGTGGGCCAACGTCCTGACTTTC.

The chain joins TRBV11-3 to TRBJ2-1; no reliable D call. Germline values: CDR1 SGHNT, CDR2 YENEEA. V lost 1 base, J lost 9 bases, and 16 bases lay in between. The CDR3 extends over 15 amino acids. CDR3 in DNA: TGTGCCAGCAGCTTAGGGGGTGTCTTTTGGTTTGAGCAGTTCTTC. It codes for CASSLGGVFWFEQFF.

The chain uses TRBV28 and TRBJ1-2; D perhaps matches TRBD1 (5 bases). V lost 5 bases and J 2 bases, leaving 15 bases between the germline ends. Per the germline V gene, CDR1 is MDHEN and CDR2 is SYDVKM. This CDR3 region has 15 residues. This CDR3 is CASSRTGPSNYGYTF. DNA of the CDR3: TGTGCCAGCAGTCGCACGGGACCTTCAAACTATGGCTACACCTTC.

This clone was observed a single time. The CDR3 sequence is CASSWGPTGELFF. CDR3 nucleotides: TGTGCCAGCAGTTGGGGACCCACCGGGGAGCTGTTTTTT. The rearrangement joins TRBV27 to TRBJ2-2; TRBD1 or TRBD2 may be the D gene (5 bases each). This CDR3 contains 13 residues. The germline gives CDR1 MNHEY, CDR2 SMNVEV (reference sequence). Trimming removed 4 bases from V and 4 bases from J, with 7 bases in between.

The chain employs TRBV4-2 and TRBJ2-5; 10 bases agree with TRBD1. The CDR3 spans 14 residues. V trimming: 3 bases; J trimming: 4 bases; junction bases outside the gene matches: 2. Germline CDR1 is LGHNA and CDR2 is YNFKEQ. This CDR3 is CASSQGTGAETQYF. The CDR3 nucleotides read TGTGCCAGCAGCCAGGGGACAGGGGCAGAGACCCAGTACTTC.